Below, 10 T cell receptor beta chains from the same sample are listed, as sequenced in a study of blood T cell repertoires in COVID-19. TCRdb's copy holds only in-frame clones and misses some; the assay was immunoSEQ multiplex PCR. The table shows roughly 130,000 clones, with about 90% occurring only once. Sequencing input: peripheral blood. The origin of the receptors is a woman aged 55-70 years with acute or convalescent COVID-19.

This chain joins TRBV11-3 and TRBJ2-1, with 9 bases fitting TRBD2. This CDR3 is 17 amino acids long. V lost 5 bases to trimming and J lost 2 bases; unmatched junction nucleotides: 10. In germline, CDR1 is SGHNT, CDR2 YENEEA. This CDR3 is CASSTRKGLAAYNEQFF. The CDR3 bases are TGTGCCAGCAGCACCCGAAAGGGACTAGCTGCCTACAATGAGCAGTTCTTC. The variable domain in full, completed from reference TRBV11-3 and TRBJ2-1, reads EAGVVQSPRYKIIEKKQPVAFWCNPISGHNTLYWYLQNLGQGPELLIRYENEEAVDDSQLPKDRFSAERLKGVDSTLKIQPAELGDSAVYLCASSTRKGLAAYNEQFFGPGTRLTVL.

V and J are TRBV7-9 and TRBJ1-4; 9 positions agree with TRBD1. Looked up from germline, CDR1 is SEHNR and CDR2 is FQNEAQ (reference sequence). V dropped 6 bases and J dropped 8; count of bases not matched to a gene: 7. This CDR3 region has 14 residues. CDR3 amino acids: CASSTDRGGEKLFF. The CDR3, as DNA: TGTGCCAGCAGTACTGACAGGGGGGGAGAAAAACTGTTTTTT.

The DNA of the CDR3 is TGCGCCAGCAGCTGGAGCGGGAGGGACACCGGGGAGCTGTTTTTT. It specifies CASSWSGRDTGELFF. The rearrangement uses TRBV5-1 and TRBJ2-2, with 10 bases matching TRBD2. CDR3 size: 15 residues. Unmatched junction bases numbered 2, after V lost 3 bases and J lost 3 bases. Germline CDR1 is SGHRS and CDR2 is YFSETQ.

The DNA for the CDR3 is TGTGCCAGCTCAACCGGACTAGCGGGAGTGGGAGATACGCAGTATTTT. Its translation is CASSTGLAGVGDTQYF. This chain links TRBV18 with TRBJ2-3, with 13 positions matching TRBD2. CDR1 and CDR2 (germline): KGHSH, LQKENI. The CDR3 extends over 16 amino acids. With V trimmed by 5 bases and J by 5 bases, 7 bases remained unmatched.

The chain combines TRBV28 with TRBJ2-3; 9 bases fit TRBD1. Germline V lookup: CDR1 MDHEN, CDR2 SYDVKM. V lost 5 bases to trimming and J lost 3 bases; unmatched junction nucleotides: 9. The CDR3 has 16 amino acids. In nucleotides, the CDR3 is TGTGCCAGCAGTAAGGCTCCGGGACAGGGAACAGATACGCAGTATTTT. It specifies CASSKAPGQGTDTQYF.

The V and J genes are TRBV9 and TRBJ2-1; 11 bases are a match to TRBD2. Germline V lookup: CDR1 SGDLS, CDR2 YYNGEE. CDR3 length: 18 residues. V trimming: 3 bases; J trimming: 7 bases; junction bases outside the gene matches: 15. CDR3: CASSATSGAPVGGNEQFF. The CDR3 region has the DNA TGTGCCAGCAGCGCGACTAGCGGGGCCCCAGTGGGGGGGAATGAGCAGTTCTTC.

V is TRBV9 and J is TRBJ2-2; D uncertain. The CDR3 is made up of 13 amino acids. The V gene lost 0 bases and the J gene lost 5 bases, with 5 bases spanning the gap. CDR1 is SGDLS, CDR2 YYNGEE, per germline. The CDR3 DNA reads as TGTGCCAGCAGCGTAGTACATACCGGGGAGCTGTTTTTT. This codes for CASSVVHTGELFF.

This clone was found once. The chain carries TRBV5-1 and TRBJ2-1, with TRBD2 matching over 7 bases. The CDR3 spans 15 residues. The germline CDR1 and CDR2 sequences are SGHRS and YFSETQ. V lost 4 bases, J lost 9 bases, and 13 bases stayed unmatched. Here the CDR3 DNA reads TGCGCCAGCAGCCCTGGACTAGAGGGAAACGGTGAGCAGTTCTTC. This gives the protein CASSPGLEGNGEQFF.

This rearrangement joins TRBV6-5 to TRBJ1-1; the D is unclear. With 10 bases removed from V and 3 bases from J, the gap between germline ends came to 6 bases. Per the germline V gene, CDR1 is MNHEY and CDR2 is SVGAGI. CDR3 length: 10 amino acids. In DNA, the CDR3 is TGTGCCACCTTTTACACTGAAGCTTTCTTT. It specifies CATFYTEAFF.

V usage is TRBV12-3 or TRBV12-4 and J usage is TRBJ1-3; D gene ambiguous. The CDR3 runs to 13 residues. V was cut by 7 bases and J by 0 bases, with 7 bases left in between. Written as DNA, the CDR3 is TGTGCCAGCATCATGAGCTCTGGAAACACCATATATTTT. Translation gives CASIMSSGNTIYF.